What follows are 10 T cell receptor beta chains derived from one specimen sequenced in a study of cytomegalovirus exposure and HLA in healthy donors. PCR employed 60 Vbeta and 13 Jbeta primers. TCRdb's table, derived via immunoSEQ multiplex PCR, lists solely in-frame clones and lacks some. The table has roughly 140,000 clones, over 60% seen once. Sequenced sample: PBMCs. Every receptor here comes from a woman aged 40 to 49 in good health and CMV-seronegative.

The CDR3 DNA sequence: TGCGCCAGCAGTGTAAGGAGGGCCGGGTGCACAGATACGCAGTATTTT. Translation: CASSVRRAGCTDTQYF. V is TRBV4-1 and J is TRBJ2-3, with a possible D match to TRBD2 (6 bases). The CDR3 consists of 16 residues. Deletions cut 6 bases from V and 1 base from J, with 17 bases between. Germline values: CDR1 MGHRA, CDR2 YSYEKL.

The V and J genes are TRBV21-1 and TRBJ2-7; the listed D gene, TRBD1, was not tested against the DNA. TRBV21-1 is reported as a pseudogene. This CDR3 is built from 16 residues. CDR3 residues: CACKGARAGEHYEQYF. The CDR3, as DNA: TGTGCCTGTAAAGGCGCCCGGGCAGGGGAACACTACGAGCAGTACTTC.

CDR3 region: CSVEGQGKYEQYF. CDR3 DNA sequence: TGCAGCGTTGAAGGACAGGGAAAATACGAGCAGTACTTC. The chain recombines TRBV29-1 with TRBJ2-5; 7 bases align to TRBD1. The tail of the sequence fits TRBJ2-7 better, so the J call may be wrong. Germline values: CDR1 SQVTM, CDR2 ANQGSEA. CDR3 length: 13 amino acids.

The chain joins TRBV4-1 to TRBJ2-1; possibly TRBD1 for D (6 bases). CDR1 and CDR2 (germline): MGHRA, YSYEKL. With 0 bases removed from V and 2 bases from J, the gap between germline ends came to 8 bases. The CDR3 runs 15 residues. CDR3 coding DNA: TGCGCCAGCAGCCAAGATCAGGGGCCCTACAATGAGCAGTTCTTC. This gives the protein CASSQDQGPYNEQFF.

The sample holds a few counts of this clone. The chain links TRBV2 to TRBJ2-2; D gene uncertain. V was cut by 2 bases and J by 4 bases, with 8 bases left in between. The CDR3 totals 14 residues. CDR1 and CDR2 (germline): SNHLY, FYNNEI. In DNA, the CDR3 is TGTGCCAGCAGTGAAAACAGTTTCACCGGGGAGCTGTTTTTT. It encodes CASSENSFTGELFF.

This clone was detected only a few times. The V gene is TRBV29-1, the J gene TRBJ1-5; D gene ambiguous. Germline V gene data show CDR1 as SQVTM and CDR2 as ANQGSEA. The CDR3 contains 14 residues. V was cut by 4 bases and J by 5 bases, with 15 bases left in between. The CDR3 reads CSVADRTEDQPQHF. In nucleotides, the CDR3 is TGCAGCGTTGCAGACCGCACCGAGGATCAGCCCCAGCATTTT.

The chain links TRBV7-8 to TRBJ2-7; possibly TRBD2 for D (6 bases). Trimming shortened V by 1 base and J by 4 bases, and 8 bases separated the two germline ends. Germline-derived CDR1 and CDR2 are SGHVS and FQNEAQ. This CDR3 is 13 amino acids long. This CDR3 reads CASSLVAGYEQYF. CDR3 nucleotide sequence: TGTGCCAGCAGCTTAGTGGCGGGGTACGAGCAGTACTTC.

This chain links TRBV30 with TRBJ2-5, with 14 bases that match TRBD2. V gave up 2 bases and J gave up 3 bases; unmatched junction bases: 8. CDR3 length: 17 amino acids. Germline assignment: CDR1 GTSNPN and CDR2 SVGIG (reference sequence). Here the CDR3 DNA reads TGTGCCTGGAGTTTCGGACTAGCGGGGGGTCTGGAAGAGACCCAGTACTTC. It encodes CAWSFGLAGGLEETQYF. Full variable domain (missing parts from reference TRBV30 and TRBJ2-5): SQTIHQWPATLVQPVGSPLSLECTVEGTSNPNLYWYRQAAGRGLQLLFYSVGIGQISSEVPQNLSASRPQDRQFILSSKKLLLSDSGFYLCAWSFGLAGGLEETQYFGPGTRLLVL.

The chain employs TRBV1 and TRBJ2-3; the listed D gene, TRBD1, was not tested against the DNA. TRBV1 is termed a pseudogene. The CDR3 spans 20 residues. The CDR3 is CTSTPTRRDSRRTSTDTQYF. The CDR3 DNA reads TGCACCAGCACCCCAACAAGGCGGGACAGCCGCCGAACTAGCACAGATACGCAGTATTTT.

The chain is built from TRBV18 and TRBJ1-1; 10 bases agree with TRBD1. The CDR3 extends over 19 amino acids. Germline loops: CDR1 KGHSH, CDR2 LQKENI. V shed 6 bases, J shed 3 bases, and the junction held 19 bases outside the gene matches. In nucleotides, the CDR3 is TGTGCCAGCTCTCTCAGACAGGGGGCCACAGGGGGCGAGGACACTGAAGCTTTCTTT. It translates to CASSLRQGATGGEDTEAFF.